This T cell receptor (beta chain) was sequenced for a study of T cell changes during pregnancy in multiple sclerosis. The protocol was immunoSEQ multiplex PCR, while the TCRdb copy is restricted to in-frame clones and leaves out a portion. The table has about 50,000 clones, 92% seen once. Germline assignment: CDR1 SGHRS and CDR2 YFSETQ. Trimming took off 4 bases at V and 0 bases at J, with 17 bases between the two ends. CDR3 length: 17 amino acids. The chain joins TRBV5-1 to TRBJ2-4; D is perhaps TRBD1 (5 bases). Specimen: CD4+ T cells from peripheral blood mononuclear cells, collected after pregnancy. The receptor's source is a female donor in good health, enrolled as a control in a pregnancy study. The chain's CDR3 is CASSLDTGALAKNIQYF. CDR3 nucleotide sequence: TGCGCCAGCAGCCTGGATACAGGAGCACTAGCCAAAAACATTCAGTACTTC.